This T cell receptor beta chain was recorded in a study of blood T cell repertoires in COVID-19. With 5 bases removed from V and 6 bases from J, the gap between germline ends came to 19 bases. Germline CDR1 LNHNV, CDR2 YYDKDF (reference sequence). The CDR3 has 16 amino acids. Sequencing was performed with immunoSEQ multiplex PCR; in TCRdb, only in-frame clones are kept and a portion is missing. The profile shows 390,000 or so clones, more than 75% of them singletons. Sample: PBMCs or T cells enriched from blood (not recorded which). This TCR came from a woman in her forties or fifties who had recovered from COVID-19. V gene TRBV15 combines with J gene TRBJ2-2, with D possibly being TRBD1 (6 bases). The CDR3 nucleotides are TGTGCCACCAGCGGGAAGAGACTACAGGGCCCCGGGGAGCTGTTTTTT. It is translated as CATSGKRLQGPGELFF. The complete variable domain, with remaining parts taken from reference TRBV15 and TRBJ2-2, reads DAMVIQNPRYQVTQFGKPVTLSCSQTLNHNVMYWYQQKSSQAPKLLFHYYDKDFNNEADTPDNFQSRRPNTSFCFLDIRSPGLGDTAMYLCATSGKRLQGPGELFFGEGSRLTVL.